This TCR beta chain was found in a study of T cell responses to AZD1222 COVID-19 vaccine. Study context: Researchers grouped second doses given at about 4 or about 12 weeks into one pool. Overall study results and limits: Possibly, clonal diversity was underestimated; donors were largely white British and included more females.

TCRdb's copy holds only in-frame clones and misses some; the assay was immunoSEQ multiplex PCR. The sample consists of 150,000 to 200,000 clones, less than 90% of them appearing once. Trimming removed 2 bases from V and 8 bases from J, with 18 bases in between. The CDR3 has 16 residues. Germline V gene data show CDR1 as SNHLY and CDR2 as FYNNEI. Of note for this clone: Its antigen is unknown.

This chain uses TRBV2 with TRBJ1-4; D not certain. This sequence originates from an adult in good health. The starting material was peripheral blood, obtained on day 0 of AZD1222 vaccination. Here the CDR3 reads CASSELSPGTGEKLFF. In DNA form, the CDR3 reads TGTGCCAGCAGTGAACTGTCGCCGGGAACCGGGGAAAAACTGTTTTTT.